The 6 T cell receptor beta chains below all came from one sample that was sequenced in a study of cytomegalovirus exposure and HLA in healthy donors. TCRdb keeps only in-frame clones here, not all; method: immunoSEQ multiplex PCR. The sample lists about 150,000 clones, about 86% seen once, with around 2.1% in the top ten. The sample was PBMCs. The receptors here all came from a human donor in good health.

The rearrangement uses TRBV27 and TRBJ2-7, with 8 bases aligning to TRBD2. Germline loops: CDR1 MNHEY, CDR2 SMNVEV (reference sequence). The CDR3 sequence is 15 residues long. The junction had 5 bases not matched to a gene; V was cut back by 4 bases and J by 0 bases. In DNA, the CDR3 is TGTGCCAGCAGTTCAGAGGGACTAGACTCCTACGAGCAGTACTTC. Its protein is CASSSEGLDSYEQYF.

The V gene is TRBV5-1, the J gene TRBJ2-3; TRBD2 matches at 14 bases. V lost 2 bases and J lost 1; bases outside the gene matches: 6. The CDR3 sequence is 18 residues long. CDR1 and CDR2 from the germline V gene are SGHRS and YFSETQ. DNA for the CDR3: TGCGCCAGCAGCTTCGGGACTAGCGGGAGATTCGGCACAGATACGCAGTATTTT. It codes for CASSFGTSGRFGTDTQYF.

This chain uses TRBV6-1 with TRBJ2-2; 11 bases map to TRBD2. The CDR3 covers 16 residues. J was trimmed by 6 bases and V by 3 bases; bases with no gene match: 6. CDR1 and CDR2 from the germline V gene are MNHNS and SASEGT. CDR3 region: CASSESGLAGSGELFF. The CDR3 DNA reads as TGTGCCAGCAGTGAGTCTGGACTAGCGGGTTCCGGGGAGCTGTTTTTT.

The V gene is TRBV9, the J gene TRBJ2-5; no definite D call. The CDR3 covers 14 residues. Germline CDR1 is SGDLS and CDR2 is YYNGEE. The V end was cut by 2 bases, the J end by 2 bases, with 10 bases between. CDR3 sequence: CASSVLERQETQYF. In DNA, the CDR3 is TGTGCCAGCAGCGTCTTGGAGAGACAAGAGACCCAGTACTTC. The variable domain in full, completed from reference TRBV9 and TRBJ2-5, reads DSGVTQTPKHLITATGQRVTLRCSPRSGDLSVYWYQQSLDQGLQFLIQYYNGEERAKGNILERFSAQQFPDLHSELNLSSLELGDSALYFCASSVLERQETQYFGPGTRLLVL.

This clone was found a few times. The chain employs TRBV6-5 and TRBJ1-1; D is perhaps TRBD1 (5 bases). The CDR3 extends over 13 amino acids. Trimming took 2 bases from V and 10 from J, leaving 14 bases between them. CDR1 and CDR2 (germline): MNHEY, SVGAGI. This chain's CDR3 is CASSYGAGLVAFF. The CDR3 DNA follows: TGTGCCAGCAGTTACGGGGCCGGCCTTGTAGCTTTCTTT.

The chain couples TRBV19 to TRBJ2-3; 9 nucleotides align to TRBD2. Per the germline V gene, CDR1 is LNHDA and CDR2 is SQIVND (reference sequence). The CDR3 has 17 amino acids. The ends lost 0 bases at V and 0 bases at J; junction bases unmatched: 4. CDR3 DNA sequence: TGTGCCAGTAGTATAGATCTAGCGGGAACTAGCACAGATACGCAGTATTTT. Protein product: CASSIDLAGTSTDTQYF. Drawing the rest from reference TRBV19 and TRBJ2-3, the complete variable domain is DGGITQSPKYLFRKEGQNVTLSCEQNLNHDAMYWYRQDPGQGLRLIYYSQIVNDFQKGDIAEGYSVSREKKESFPLTVTSAQKNPTAFYLCASSIDLAGTSTDTQYFGPGTRLTVL.